The next 10 T cell receptor beta chains were all read from a single sample in a study of T-cell reconstitution after alpha-beta-depleted transplantation in children (dated by TCRdb to 2016 to 2017). Library construction relied on PCR. The sample was run on an Illumina HiSeq 2500. Molecular barcoding was employed in the preparation of TCR libraries, with unique molecular identifiers being used to normalize TCRbeta repertoire quantification. In-frame beta chains were kept once TCRdb had trimmed the public reads at Q25 with fastp and called clones with MiXCR. One record per CDR3 amino acid sequence lists the most common genes and DNA. The sample table records around 600,000 distinct CDR3 sequences; 10% of these occur just once. In total, the top ten clones hold less than 4.5% of the sample. Sequenced material: PBMCs from the stem cell graft donor, taken from the stem cell graft. The receptors were sampled from a human donor who donated a stem cell graft to a child with acute myeloid leukemia.

There are a few counts of this clonotype. The CDR3 spells CASSPRGEALHF. The DNA of the CDR3 is TGTGCCAGCAGTCCCCGCGGGGAGGCCCTCCACTTT. The chain uses TRBV12-3 or TRBV12-4 and TRBJ1-6; D unresolved. CDR3 length: 12 residues. V dropped 5 bases and J dropped 14 bases, with 13 bases sitting between them.

In this sample, this clonotype turned up a few times. The rearrangement uses TRBV20-1 and TRBJ2-4; D not resolved. Germline lookup yields CDR1 DFQATT and CDR2 SNEGSKA (reference sequence). Trimming took off 5 bases at V and 2 bases at J, with 4 bases between the two ends. CDR3 length: 11 residues. DNA for the CDR3: TGCAGTGCTTGGACCAAAAACATTCAGTACTTC. Translating it yields CSAWTKNIQYF.

This clonotype appeared once. This chain joins TRBV28 and TRBJ2-2; the D gene could be TRBD1 or TRBD2 (5 bases each). Germline values: CDR1 MDHEN, CDR2 SYDVKM. V lost 6 bases to trimming and J lost 5 bases, with 10 bases between them. The CDR3 runs 13 residues. CDR3 residues: CASRGDRTGELFF. DNA for the CDR3: TGTGCCAGCAGGGGGGATCGGACCGGGGAGCTGTTTTTT.

This clonotype was observed a handful of times. The chain combines TRBV27 with TRBJ1-5, with D possibly matching TRBD1 (6 bases). Deletions cut 6 bases from V and 2 bases from J, with 14 bases between. This CDR3 has 15 residues. CDR1 and CDR2 (germline): MNHEY, SMNVEV (reference sequence). CDR3 protein: CASRGGQGGNQPQHF. The CDR3 bases are TGTGCCAGCAGGGGGGGGCAGGGAGGCAATCAGCCCCAGCATTTT.

This clonotype was seen a few times. The chain is built from TRBV10-3 and TRBJ2-7; 12 positions match TRBD1. Germline CDR1 ENHRY, CDR2 SYGVKD. The CDR3 runs 16 residues. Germline trimming cut 9 bases from V and 2 bases from J; bases unmatched to any gene: 11. The CDR3 protein is CAISPGQGALTYEQYF. The CDR3 nucleotides are TGTGCCATATCCCCGGGACAGGGGGCCCTTACCTACGAGCAGTACTTC.

This clonotype appeared a single time. A junction end diverges from the germline sequence, so it may reflect a read error. V is TRBV7-7 and J is TRBJ2-5, with D perhaps TRBD2 (5 bases). CDR3 size: 14 residues. CDR1 and CDR2 from the germline V gene are SSHAT and FNYEAQ (reference sequence). The CDR3 is CASSPAGRGETQYF. DNA for the CDR3: TGTGCTAGCAGCCCCGCCGGTAGAGGGGAGACCCAGTACTTC.

The chain uses TRBV29-1 and TRBJ2-3, with D possibly matching TRBD1 (7 bases). CDR1 is SQVTM and CDR2 is ANQGSEA in the germline V gene. V was shortened by 6 bases and J by 0 bases, with 16 bases between the two germline ends. The CDR3 extends over 15 amino acids. The CDR3 is CSVRDSPTSTDTQYF. The CDR3 DNA sequence: TGCAGCGTGCGGGACAGTCCCACTAGCACAGATACGCAGTATTTT.

This chain links TRBV3-1 with TRBJ1-1; no clear D. V lost 3 bases, J lost 1 base, and 15 bases lay in between. The CDR3 runs 16 residues. CDR1 LGHDT and CDR2 YNNKEL come from the germline V gene (reference sequence). CDR3 sequence (DNA): TGTGCCAGCAGCCAGGACCGGAGTGAGAGGAACACTGAAGCTTTCTTT. Translated, it gives CASSQDRSERNTEAFF.

The chain employs TRBV6-2 or TRBV6-3 and TRBJ2-1, with D tentatively TRBD1 or TRBD2 (5 bases each). Germline V CDR1 and CDR2: MNHEY, SVGEGT. Between the trimmed V and J ends, which lost 4 bases and 10 bases, there was a span of 14 bases. The CDR3 runs 13 residues. CDR3 protein: CASSSLLRGEQFF. The CDR3 coding sequence is TGTGCCAGCAGTTCGCTACTGAGGGGAGAGCAGTTCTTC.

This clonotype was counted many times. The rearrangement links TRBV15 to TRBJ2-1; the D gene is possibly TRBD2 (6 bases). Trimming left V 1 base short and J 8 bases short, with 27 bases between. The CDR3 totals 19 residues. Germline V gene lookup returns CDR1 LNHNV and CDR2 YYDKDF (reference sequence). CDR3 DNA sequence: TGTGCCACCAGCAGAGTTTCATCTTCGACGGGACTCCTGGGCGATGAGCAGTTCTTC. Protein sequence: CATSRVSSSTGLLGDEQFF.